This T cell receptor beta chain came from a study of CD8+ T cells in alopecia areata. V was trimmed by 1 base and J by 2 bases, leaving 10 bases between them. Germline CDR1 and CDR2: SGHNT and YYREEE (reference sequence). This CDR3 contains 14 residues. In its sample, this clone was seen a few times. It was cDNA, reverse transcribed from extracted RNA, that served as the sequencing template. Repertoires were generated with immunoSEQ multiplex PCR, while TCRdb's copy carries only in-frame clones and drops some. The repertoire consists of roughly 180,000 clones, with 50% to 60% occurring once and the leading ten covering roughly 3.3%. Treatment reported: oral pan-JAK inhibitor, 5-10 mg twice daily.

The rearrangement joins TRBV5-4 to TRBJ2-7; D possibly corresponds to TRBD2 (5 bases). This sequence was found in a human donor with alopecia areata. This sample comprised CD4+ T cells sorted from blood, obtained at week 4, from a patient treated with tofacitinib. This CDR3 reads CASSLSGIAYEQYF. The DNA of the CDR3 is TGTGCCAGCAGCTTGTCGGGGATCGCCTACGAGCAGTACTTC.